This T cell receptor beta chain appears in the sequencing data of a study of T cell changes during pregnancy in multiple sclerosis (dated 2019 in TCRdb). As for the study more broadly: The study looked at changes in the T cell repertoire across pregnancy in women with multiple sclerosis.

A remark on this clone: Its antigen remains unidentified. Per-nucleotide qualities are absent, and no much larger clonotype sits a single base away.

CDR3 length: 12 amino acids, cysteine to phenylalanine. Just the 36-base CDR3 DNA is kept, in frame starting at base 1. CDR1 and CDR2 are read off the germline V gene as ENHRY and SYGVKD. V sheds 6 bases and J sheds 4 bases, leaving 6 bases between their ends. Library preparation was by the immunoSEQ multiplex PCR assay. TCRdb stores this immuneACCESS table with in-frame sequences only. Part of the clones is absent; in the studies checked, under half of the shortfall reflects unresolved V genes, and no reason is known for the rest. A total of about 38,000 clones appear in this sample, more than 85% of them only once. The ten largest make up 9.5% to 13% of the sample.

Source: CD8+ T cells from peripheral blood mononuclear cells, taken after pregnancy. This receptor was identified in a female donor with multiple sclerosis, enrolled in a pregnancy study. The V gene is TRBV10-3 and the J gene is TRBJ2-2; the D segment cannot be called with confidence. The DNA sequence is as follows: TGTGCCATCAGGGCTGCCACCGGGGAGCTGTTTTTT. This codes for CAIRAATGELFF.